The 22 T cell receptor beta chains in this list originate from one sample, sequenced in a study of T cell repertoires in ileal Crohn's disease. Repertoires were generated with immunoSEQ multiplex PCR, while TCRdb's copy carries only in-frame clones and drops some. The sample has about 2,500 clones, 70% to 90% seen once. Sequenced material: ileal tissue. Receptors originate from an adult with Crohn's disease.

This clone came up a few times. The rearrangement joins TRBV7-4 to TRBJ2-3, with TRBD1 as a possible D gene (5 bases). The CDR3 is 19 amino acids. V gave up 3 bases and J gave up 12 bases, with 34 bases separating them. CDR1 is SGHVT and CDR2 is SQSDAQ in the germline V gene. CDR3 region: CASSLRDSLVLRYTPFQYF. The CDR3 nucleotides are TGTGCCAGCAGCTTGAGAGACAGTCTAGTGCTCCGTTATACGCCCTTCCAGTATTTT.

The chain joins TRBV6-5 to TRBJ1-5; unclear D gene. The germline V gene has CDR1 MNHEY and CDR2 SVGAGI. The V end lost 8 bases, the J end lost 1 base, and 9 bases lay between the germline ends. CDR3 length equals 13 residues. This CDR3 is CASGGESNQPQHF. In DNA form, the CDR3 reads TGTGCCAGCGGCGGAGAGAGCAATCAGCCCCAGCATTTT.

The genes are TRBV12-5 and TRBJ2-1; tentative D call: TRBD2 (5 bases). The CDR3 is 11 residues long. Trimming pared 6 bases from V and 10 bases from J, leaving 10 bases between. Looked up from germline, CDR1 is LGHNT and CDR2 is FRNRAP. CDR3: CASGAPGEQFF. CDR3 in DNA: TGTGCTAGTGGAGCCCCGGGAGAGCAGTTCTTC.

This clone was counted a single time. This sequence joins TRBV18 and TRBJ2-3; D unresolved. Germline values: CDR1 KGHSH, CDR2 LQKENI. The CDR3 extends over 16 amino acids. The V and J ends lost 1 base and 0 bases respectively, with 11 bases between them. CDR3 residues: CASSPLRVESTDTQYF. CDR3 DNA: TGTGCCAGCTCACCACTACGGGTGGAGAGCACAGATACGCAGTATTTT.

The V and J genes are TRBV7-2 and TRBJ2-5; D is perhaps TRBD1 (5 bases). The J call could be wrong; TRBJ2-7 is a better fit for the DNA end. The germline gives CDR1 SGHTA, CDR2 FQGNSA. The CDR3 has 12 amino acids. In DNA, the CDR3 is TGTGCCAGCAGCTCCCAGGGCTACGAGCAGTACTTC. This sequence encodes CASSSQGYEQYF.

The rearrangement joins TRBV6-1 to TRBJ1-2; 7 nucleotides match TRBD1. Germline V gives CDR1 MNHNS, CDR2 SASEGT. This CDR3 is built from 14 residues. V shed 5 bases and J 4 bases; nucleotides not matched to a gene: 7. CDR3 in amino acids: CASSTVGTAYGYTF. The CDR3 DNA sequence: TGTGCCAGCAGTACGGTCGGGACAGCCTATGGCTACACCTTC.

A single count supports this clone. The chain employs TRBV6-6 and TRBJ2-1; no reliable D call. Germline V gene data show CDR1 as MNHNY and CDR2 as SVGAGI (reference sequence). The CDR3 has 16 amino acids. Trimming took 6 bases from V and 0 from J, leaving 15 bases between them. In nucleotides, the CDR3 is TGTGCCAGCAGACACCTCTCTGCTAGCTCCTACAATGAGCAGTTCTTC. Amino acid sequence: CASRHLSASSYNEQFF.

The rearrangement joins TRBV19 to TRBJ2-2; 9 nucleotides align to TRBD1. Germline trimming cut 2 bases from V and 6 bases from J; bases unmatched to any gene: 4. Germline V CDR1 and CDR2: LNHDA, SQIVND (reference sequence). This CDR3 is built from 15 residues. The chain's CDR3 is CASSITRTGAGELFF. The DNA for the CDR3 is TGTGCCAGTAGTATAACCCGGACAGGGGCCGGGGAGCTGTTTTTT. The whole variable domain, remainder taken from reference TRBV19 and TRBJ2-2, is DGGITQSPKYLFRKEGQNVTLSCEQNLNHDAMYWYRQDPGQGLRLIYYSQIVNDFQKGDIAEGYSVSREKKESFPLTVTSAQKNPTAFYLCASSITRTGAGELFFGEGSRLTVL.

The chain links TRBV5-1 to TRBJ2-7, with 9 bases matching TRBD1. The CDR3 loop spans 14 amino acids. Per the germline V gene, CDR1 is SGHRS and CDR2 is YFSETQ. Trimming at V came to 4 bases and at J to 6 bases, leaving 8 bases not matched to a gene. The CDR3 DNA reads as TGCGCCAGCAGCCCAAAGTTGGGACAGGGCGAGCAGTACTTC. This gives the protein CASSPKLGQGEQYF.

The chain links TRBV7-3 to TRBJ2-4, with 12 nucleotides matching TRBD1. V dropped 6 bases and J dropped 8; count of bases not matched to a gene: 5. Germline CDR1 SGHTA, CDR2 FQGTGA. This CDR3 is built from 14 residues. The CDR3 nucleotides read TGTGCCAGCAGTCGGGACAGGGGGCAGGACATTCAGTACTTC. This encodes CASSRDRGQDIQYF.

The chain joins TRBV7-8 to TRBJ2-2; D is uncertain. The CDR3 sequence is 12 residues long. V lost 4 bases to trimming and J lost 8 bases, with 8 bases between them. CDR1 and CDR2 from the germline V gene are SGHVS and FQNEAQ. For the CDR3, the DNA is TGTGCCAGCAGCTCCTTATGGGGGGAGCTGTTTTTT. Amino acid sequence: CASSSLWGELFF.

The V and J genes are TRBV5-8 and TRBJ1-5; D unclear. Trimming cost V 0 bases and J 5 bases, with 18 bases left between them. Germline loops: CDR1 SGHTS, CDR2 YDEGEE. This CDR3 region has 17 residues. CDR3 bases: TGTGCCAGCAGCTTGGCATACTCCTCGTTAAGGGATCAGCCCCAGCATTTT. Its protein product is CASSLAYSSLRDQPQHF.

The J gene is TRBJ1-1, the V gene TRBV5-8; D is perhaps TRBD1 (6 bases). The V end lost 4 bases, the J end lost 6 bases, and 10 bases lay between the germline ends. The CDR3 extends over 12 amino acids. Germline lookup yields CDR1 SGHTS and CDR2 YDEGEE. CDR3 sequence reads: CASSRGTPEAFF. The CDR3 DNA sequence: TGTGCCAGCAGCAGGGGGACACCTGAAGCTTTCTTT.

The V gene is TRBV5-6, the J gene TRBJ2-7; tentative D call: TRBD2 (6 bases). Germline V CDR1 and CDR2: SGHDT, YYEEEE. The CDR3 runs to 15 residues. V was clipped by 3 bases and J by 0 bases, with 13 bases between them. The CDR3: CASSYASAGSYEQYF. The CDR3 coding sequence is TGTGCCAGCAGCTATGCTAGCGCCGGCTCCTACGAGCAGTACTTC.

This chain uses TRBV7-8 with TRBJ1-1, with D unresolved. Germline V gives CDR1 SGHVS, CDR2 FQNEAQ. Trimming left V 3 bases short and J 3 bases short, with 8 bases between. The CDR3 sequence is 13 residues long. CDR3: CASSFGRDTEAFF. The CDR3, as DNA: TGTGCCAGCAGCTTCGGCCGGGACACTGAAGCTTTCTTT. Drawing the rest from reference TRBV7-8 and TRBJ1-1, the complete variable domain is GAGVSQSPRYKVAKRGQDVALRCDPISGHVSLFWYQQALGQGPEFLTYFQNEAQLDKSGLPSDRFFAERPEGSVSTLKIQRTQQEDSAVYLCASSFGRDTEAFFGQGTRLTVV.

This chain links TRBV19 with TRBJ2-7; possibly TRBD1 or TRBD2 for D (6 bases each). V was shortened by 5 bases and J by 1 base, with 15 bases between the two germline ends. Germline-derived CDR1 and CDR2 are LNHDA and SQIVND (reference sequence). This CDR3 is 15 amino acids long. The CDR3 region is CASSPSRGVSYEQYF. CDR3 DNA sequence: TGTGCCAGTAGTCCCTCGAGGGGGGTTTCCTACGAGCAGTACTTC.

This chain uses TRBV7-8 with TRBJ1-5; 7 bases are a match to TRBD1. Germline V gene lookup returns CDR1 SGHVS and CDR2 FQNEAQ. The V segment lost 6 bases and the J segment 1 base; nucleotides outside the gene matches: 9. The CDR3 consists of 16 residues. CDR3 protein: CASSREQGLSNQPQHF. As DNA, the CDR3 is TGTGCCAGCAGTCGGGAACAGGGGTTGAGCAATCAGCCCCAGCATTTT.

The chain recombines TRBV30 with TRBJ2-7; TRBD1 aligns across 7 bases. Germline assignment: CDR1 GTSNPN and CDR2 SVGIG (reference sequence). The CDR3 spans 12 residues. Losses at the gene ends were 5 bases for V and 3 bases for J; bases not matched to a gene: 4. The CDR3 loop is CAWGDRDYEQYF. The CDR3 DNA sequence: TGTGCCTGGGGTGACAGGGACTACGAGCAGTACTTC.

CDR3 in amino acids: CASSQGKGKSTDTQYF. As DNA, the CDR3 is TGCGCCAGCAGCCAAGGAAAAGGAAAGAGCACAGATACGCAGTATTTT. The rearrangement links TRBV4-3 to TRBJ2-3; D remains ambiguous. V was cut by 1 base and J by 0 bases, with 11 bases left in between. CDR1 is LGHNA and CDR2 is YSLEER in the germline V gene. The CDR3 spans 16 residues.

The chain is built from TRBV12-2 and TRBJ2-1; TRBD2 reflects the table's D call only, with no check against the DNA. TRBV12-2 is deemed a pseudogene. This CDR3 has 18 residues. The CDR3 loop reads CASRSLSMGGSGGNEQFF. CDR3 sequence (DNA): TGTGCAAGTCGCTCCCTTAGTATGGGCGGGAGCGGCGGCAATGAGCAGTTCTTC.

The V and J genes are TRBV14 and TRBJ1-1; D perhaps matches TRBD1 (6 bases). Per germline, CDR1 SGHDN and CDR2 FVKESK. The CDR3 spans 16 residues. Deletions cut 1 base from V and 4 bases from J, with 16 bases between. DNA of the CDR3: TGTGCCAGCAGCCAAGGTGGGACACCGAGGGGCACTGAAGCTTTCTTT. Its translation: CASSQGGTPRGTEAFF.

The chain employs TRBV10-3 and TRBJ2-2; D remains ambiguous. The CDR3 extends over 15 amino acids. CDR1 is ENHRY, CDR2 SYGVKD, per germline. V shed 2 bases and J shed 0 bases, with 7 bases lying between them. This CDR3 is CAISEGKANTGELFF. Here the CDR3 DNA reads TGTGCCATCAGTGAGGGGAAAGCGAACACCGGGGAGCTGTTTTTT.